These 12 T cell receptor beta chains were all obtained from the same sample, sequenced in a study of blood T cell repertoires in COVID-19. The method was immunoSEQ multiplex PCR; TCRdb's version includes in-frame clones alone and lacks a portion of them. The table lists 270,000 or so clones, about nine tenths of them singletons. The sample consisted of peripheral blood. Receptors originate from a woman between 40 and 50 years old who had recovered from COVID-19.

The chain combines TRBV3-1 (or the pseudogene TRBV3-2) with TRBJ2-5, with a tentative D call TRBD2 (5 bases). Germline lookup yields CDR1 LGHDT and CDR2 YNNKEL (reference sequence). V was clipped by 0 bases and J by 5 bases, with 10 bases between them. The CDR3 loop spans 14 amino acids. Here the CDR3 reads CASSQDPGGETQYF. As DNA, the CDR3 is TGTGCCAGCAGCCAAGATCCCGGAGGCGAGACCCAGTACTTC.

Notes on this clone: Other nucleotide sequences in the sample specify the same CDR3. This chain joins TRBV6-5 and TRBJ2-7; TRBD1 is a possible D gene (6 bases). The CDR3 runs 12 residues. V lost 6 bases and J 1 base, leaving 7 bases between the germline ends. Germline V gives CDR1 MNHEY, CDR2 SVGAGI. CDR3 in DNA: TGTGCCAGCAGGACAGGATCCTACGAGCAGTACTTC. Translated, it gives CASRTGSYEQYF.

This rearrangement joins TRBV29-1 to TRBJ2-5; perhaps TRBD2 as D (5 bases). This CDR3 region has 11 residues. Germline lookup yields CDR1 SQVTM and CDR2 ANQGSEA. V shed 4 bases and J shed 5 bases, with 8 bases lying between them. The CDR3 region has the DNA TGCAGCGTTGGGACTTCTGAGACCCAGTACTTC. It encodes CSVGTSETQYF.

The V call is TRBV27, the J call TRBJ2-3; D may be TRBD2 (5 bases). This CDR3 is built from 12 residues. Trimming cost V 6 bases and J 5 bases, with 9 bases left between them. CDR1 is MNHEY, CDR2 SMNVEV, per germline (reference sequence). The CDR3 DNA reads as TGTGCCAGCAGGGCGGGTGGAGATACGCAGTATTTT. This sequence encodes CASRAGGDTQYF.

Of note for this clone: Other nucleotide sequences from this sample produce the same CDR3. V usage is TRBV12-3 or TRBV12-4 and J usage is TRBJ2-6; D is unclear. The CDR3 totals 13 residues. The V gene lost 3 bases and the J gene lost 3 bases, with 3 bases spanning the gap. CDR3 DNA: TGTGCCAGCAGTTTGAGTGGGGCCAACGTCCTGACTTTC. It translates to CASSLSGANVLTF.

The chain employs TRBV5-1 and TRBJ1-1, with 7 bases fitting TRBD1. The CDR3 contains 14 residues. V lost 6 bases and J lost 1; bases outside the gene matches: 6. Per the germline V gene, CDR1 is SGHRS and CDR2 is YFSETQ. The CDR3 region is CASTRQGENTEAFF. The CDR3 DNA reads TGCGCCAGCACCCGACAGGGCGAGAACACTGAAGCTTTCTTT.

The rearrangement uses TRBV5-6 and TRBJ1-1; TRBD1 agrees at 8 bases. CDR3 length: 14 amino acids. Trimming took 5 bases from V and 6 from J; bases not matched to a gene: 9. From germline, CDR1 is SGHDT and CDR2 YYEEEE. CDR3 region: CASSPQGGGPEAFF. CDR3 in DNA: TGTGCCAGCAGTCCACAGGGGGGAGGTCCTGAAGCTTTCTTT.

V is TRBV28 and J is TRBJ1-3; no firm D call. This CDR3 spans 15 amino acids. The ends were cut back, 4 bases at V and 0 bases at J, with 10 bases in the middle. CDR1 and CDR2 (germline): MDHEN, SYDVKM. The CDR3 DNA reads as TGTGCCAGCAGTTCTACTTGGTCCTCTGGAAACACCATATATTTT. Protein product: CASSSTWSSGNTIYF.

The rearrangement joins TRBV5-8 to TRBJ2-7; D is unclear. This CDR3 contains 12 residues. Germline values: CDR1 SGHTS, CDR2 YDEGEE. Trimming shortened V by 2 bases and J by 3 bases, and 6 bases separated the two germline ends. CDR3 DNA sequence: TGTGCCAGCAGCTTTGTTCACTACGAGCAGTACTTC. Its protein product is CASSFVHYEQYF.

The rearrangement links TRBV19 to TRBJ2-2; a possible D gene is TRBD1 (5 bases). Per germline, CDR1 LNHDA and CDR2 SQIVND (reference sequence). Trimming shortened V by 7 bases and J by 1 base, and 7 bases separated the two germline ends. This CDR3 contains 13 residues. CDR3 DNA sequence: TGTGCCAGTACCGACAGGAACACCGGGGAGCTGTTTTTT. It codes for CASTDRNTGELFF.

The gene calls are TRBV5-1 and TRBJ2-3; no reliable D call. The germline CDR1 and CDR2 sequences are SGHRS and YFSETQ. V lost 0 bases to trimming and J lost 0 bases, with 8 bases between them. The CDR3 spans 15 residues. The CDR3 region has the DNA TGCGCCAGCAGCTTGGCGGCAGGAAGCACAGATACGCAGTATTTT. Translated: CASSLAAGSTDTQYF. The complete variable domain, with remaining parts taken from reference TRBV5-1 and TRBJ2-3, reads KAGVTQTPRYLIKTRGQQVTLSCSPISGHRSVSWYQQTPGQGLQFLFEYFSETQRNKGNFPGRFSGRQFSNSRSEMNVSTLELGDSALYLCASSLAAGSTDTQYFGPGTRLTVL.

V and J are TRBV6-5 and TRBJ2-7, with 10 bases identical to TRBD2. This CDR3 has 14 residues. V lost 7 bases, J lost 2 bases, and 5 bases stayed unmatched. In germline, CDR1 is MNHEY, CDR2 SVGAGI. The CDR3 spells CASKLLAGTYEQYF. The CDR3, as DNA: TGTGCCAGCAAGCTACTAGCGGGAACCTACGAGCAGTACTTC.